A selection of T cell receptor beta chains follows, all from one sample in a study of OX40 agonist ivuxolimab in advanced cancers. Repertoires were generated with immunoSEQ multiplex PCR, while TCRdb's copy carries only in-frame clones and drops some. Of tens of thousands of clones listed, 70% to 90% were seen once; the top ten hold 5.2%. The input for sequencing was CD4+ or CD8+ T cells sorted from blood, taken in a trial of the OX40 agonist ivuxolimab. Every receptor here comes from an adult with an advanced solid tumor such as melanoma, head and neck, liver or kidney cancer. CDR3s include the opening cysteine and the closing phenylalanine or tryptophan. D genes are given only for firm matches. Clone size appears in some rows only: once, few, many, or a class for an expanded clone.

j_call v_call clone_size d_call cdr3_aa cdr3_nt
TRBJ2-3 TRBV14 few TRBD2 CASSQFGRGVKDTQYF TGTGCCAGCAGCCAATTCGGACGGGGGGTGAAAGATACGCAGTATTTT
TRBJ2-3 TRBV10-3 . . CAIRSGDTQYF TGTGCCATCAGGTCGGGGGATACGCAGTATTTT
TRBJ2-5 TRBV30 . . CAWSVTAETQYF TGTGCCTGGAGTGTAACGGCAGAGACCCAGTACTTC
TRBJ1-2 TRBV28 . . CASSPGLWGYTF TGTGCCAGCAGTCCCGGCCTTTGGGGCTACACCTTC
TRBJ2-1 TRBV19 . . CASSIGPGNEQFF TGTGCCAGTAGTATAGGCCCGGGAAATGAGCAGTTCTTC
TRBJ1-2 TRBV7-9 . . CASSLTGGNYGYTF TGTGCCAGCAGCTTAACAGGCGGGAACTATGGCTACACCTTC
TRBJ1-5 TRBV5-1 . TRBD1 CASSLGTGNQPQHF TGCGCCAGCAGCCTAGGGACAGGCAATCAGCCCCAGCATTTT
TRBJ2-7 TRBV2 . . CASSDRLVVGNYEQYF TGTGCCAGCAGCGACCGACTAGTTGTAGGTAACTACGAGCAGTACTTC
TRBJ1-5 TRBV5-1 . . CASSLEGFDQPQHF TGCGCCAGCAGCTTGGAGGGATTTGATCAGCCCCAGCATTTT
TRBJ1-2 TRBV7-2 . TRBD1 CASSWGQGNGYTF TGTGCCAGCAGCTGGGGACAGGGTAATGGCTACACCTTC
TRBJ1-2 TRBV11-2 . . CASSRTGVGYTF TGTGCCAGCAGCCGAACCGGGGTTGGCTACACCTTC
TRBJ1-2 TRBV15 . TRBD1 CATSRPPGQGAYGYTF TGTGCCACCAGCAGACCTCCGGGACAGGGGGCGTACGGCTACACCTTC
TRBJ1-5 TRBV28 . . CASSLWGSNQPQHF TGTGCCAGCAGTCTATGGGGGAGCAATCAGCCCCAGCATTTT
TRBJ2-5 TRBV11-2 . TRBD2 CASSLSGGFQETQYF TGTGCCAGCAGCTTAAGCGGGGGCTTCCAAGAGACCCAGTACTTC
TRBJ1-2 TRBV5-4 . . CASSGGTVRTGYTF TGTGCCAGCAGCGGCGGGACGGTGAGAACTGGCTACACCTTC
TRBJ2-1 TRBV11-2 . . CASSSQRYSYNEQFF TGTGCCAGCAGCTCCCAGAGGTACTCCTACAATGAGCAGTTCTTC
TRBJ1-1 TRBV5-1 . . CASSLKARAGYTEAFF TGCGCCAGCAGCTTGAAGGCCAGGGCCGGGTACACTGAAGCTTTCTTT
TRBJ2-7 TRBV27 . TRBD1 CASSFSPGGVSDEQYF TGTGCCAGCAGTTTCTCGCCAGGGGGCGTTTCTGACGAGCAGTACTTC
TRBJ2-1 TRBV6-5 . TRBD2 CASSTAGGAFEQFF TGTGCCAGCAGTACCGCCGGGGGGGCCTTTGAGCAGTTCTTC
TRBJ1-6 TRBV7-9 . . CASSLARGQNSPLHF TGTGCCAGCAGCTTAGCACGAGGACAAAATTCACCCCTCCACTTT
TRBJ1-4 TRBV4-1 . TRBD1 CASSQGWTGGSANEKLFF TGCGCCAGCAGCCAGGGGTGGACAGGGGGTAGTGCTAATGAAAAACTGTTTTTT
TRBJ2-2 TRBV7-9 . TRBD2 CASSSSGRSTGELFF TGTGCCAGCAGTTCCAGCGGGAGGAGTACCGGGGAGCTGTTTTTT
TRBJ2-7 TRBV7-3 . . CASSLGRTDYEQYF TGTGCCAGCAGCTTAGGTAGGACAGACTACGAGCAGTACTTC
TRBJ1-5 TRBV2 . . CASSDGPRGQPQHF TGTGCCAGCAGTGATGGGCCGAGGGGTCAGCCCCAGCATTTT
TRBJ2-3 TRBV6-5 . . CASTNTRSQYF TGTGCCAGCACCAACACCCGAAGTCAGTATTTT
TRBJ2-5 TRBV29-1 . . CSVDGQGGETQYF TGCAGCGTTGATGGGCAGGGAGGAGAGACCCAGTACTTC
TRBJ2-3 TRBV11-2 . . CASGMTVGTDTQYF TGTGCCAGCGGAATGACAGTGGGCACAGATACGCAGTATTTT
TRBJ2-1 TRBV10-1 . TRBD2 CASSESRGGINEQFF TGCGCCAGCAGTGAGTCGCGGGGGGGGATTAATGAGCAGTTCTTC
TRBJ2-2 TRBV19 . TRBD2 CASKVASGTGELFF TGTGCCAGTAAGGTTGCTAGCGGGACCGGGGAGCTGTTTTTT
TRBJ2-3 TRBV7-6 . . CASSPGLQGDTQYF TGTGCCAGCAGTCCGGGACTCCAGGGAGATACGCAGTATTTT
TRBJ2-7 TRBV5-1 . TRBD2 CASSPAGTSAYEQYF TGCGCCAGCAGCCCCGCCGGGACTAGCGCCTACGAGCAGTACTTC
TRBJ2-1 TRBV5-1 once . CASSQGQNNEQFF TGCGCCAGCAGCCAAGGACAGAACAATGAGCAGTTCTTC
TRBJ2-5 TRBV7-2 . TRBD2 CASSPSTSVETQYF TGTGCCAGCAGCCCCTCCACTAGCGTAGAGACCCAGTACTTC
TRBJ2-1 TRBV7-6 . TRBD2 CASSSQGGGYNEQFF TGTGCCAGCAGCTCCCAGGGCGGGGGGTACAATGAGCAGTTCTTC
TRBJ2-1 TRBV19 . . CASNEGIYNEQFF TGTGCCAGTAATGAGGGAATCTACAATGAGCAGTTCTTC
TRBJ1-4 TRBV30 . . CAWSVSEGGKLFF TGTGCCTGGAGTGTTAGCGAAGGAGGAAAACTGTTTTTT
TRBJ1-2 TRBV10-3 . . CAISERGPRNYGYTF TGTGCCATCAGTGAGCGTGGGCCGCGGAACTATGGCTACACCTTC
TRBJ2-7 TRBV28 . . CASSPRGLGTYEQYF TGTGCCAGCAGTCCCCGGGGCCTCGGAACGTACGAGCAGTACTTC
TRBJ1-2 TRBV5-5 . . CASSLEVWGYTF TGTGCCAGCAGCTTAGAGGTGTGGGGCTACACCTTC
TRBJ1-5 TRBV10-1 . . CFHAGQPQHF TGCTTTCACGCGGGGCAGCCCCAGCATTTT
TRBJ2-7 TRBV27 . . CASSFSPAGTLYEQYF TGTGCCAGCAGTTTTAGCCCGGCAGGGACTCTGTACGAGCAGTACTTC
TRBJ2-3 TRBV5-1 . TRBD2 CATASGSIPDTQYF TGCGCCACCGCGAGCGGGAGTATCCCAGATACGCAGTATTTT
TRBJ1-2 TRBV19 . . CASSIREYYGYTF TGTGCCAGTAGTATCAGGGAATACTATGGCTACACCTTC
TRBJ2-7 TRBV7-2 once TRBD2 CASSHGLAGNYEQYF TGTGCCAGCAGCCACGGACTAGCGGGGAACTACGAGCAGTACTTC
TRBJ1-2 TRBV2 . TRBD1 CASSERGQGHGYTF TGTGCCAGCAGTGAAAGAGGACAGGGACATGGCTACACCTTC
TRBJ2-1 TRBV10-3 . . CAISEQFSGKPYNEQFF TGTGCCATCAGTGAGCAGTTTAGCGGAAAACCCTACAATGAGCAGTTCTTC
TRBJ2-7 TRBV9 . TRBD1 CASSVNHRGDEQYF TGTGCCAGCAGCGTCAACCACAGGGGCGACGAGCAGTACTTC
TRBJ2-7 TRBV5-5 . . CASRSSGGNSYEQYF TGTGCCAGCAGATCCTCAGGAGGGAATAGTTACGAGCAGTACTTC
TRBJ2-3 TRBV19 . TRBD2 CASSISGASGGDTQYF TGTGCCAGTAGTATCAGCGGGGCTAGCGGGGGTGATACGCAGTATTTT
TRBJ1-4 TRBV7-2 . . CASSLNLRGSTNEKLFF TGTGCCAGCAGCTTAAACTTACGGGGTTCAACTAATGAAAAACTGTTTTTT
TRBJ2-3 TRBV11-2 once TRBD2 CASKVRAGGSSTDTQYF TGTGCCAGCAAGGTTAGGGCGGGGGGGTCTAGCACAGATACGCAGTATTTT
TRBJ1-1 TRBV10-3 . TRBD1 CAIRGTGSPEAFF TGTGCCATCAGAGGGACAGGGAGCCCTGAAGCTTTCTTT